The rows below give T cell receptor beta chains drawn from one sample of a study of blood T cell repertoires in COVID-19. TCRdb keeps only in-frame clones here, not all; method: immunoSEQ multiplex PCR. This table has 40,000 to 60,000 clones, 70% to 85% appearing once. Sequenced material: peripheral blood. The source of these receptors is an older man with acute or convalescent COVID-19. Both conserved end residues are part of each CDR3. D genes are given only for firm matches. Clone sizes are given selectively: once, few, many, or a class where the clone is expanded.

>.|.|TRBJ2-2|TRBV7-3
TGTGCCAGCAGCCCGGCCGCCGGGTCCGGGGAGCTGTTTTTT
CASSPAAGSGELFF
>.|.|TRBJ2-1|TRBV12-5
TGTGCTAGTGGTCTGCTCAGGGTCTTACGGGACAATGAGCAGTTCTTC
CASGLLRVLRDNEQFF
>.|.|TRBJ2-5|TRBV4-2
TGTGCCAGCAGCCAAGATGCGGGCCTACAAGAGACCCAGTACTTC
CASSQDAGLQETQYF
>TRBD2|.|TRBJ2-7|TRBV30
TGTGCCTGGAGTGTCCCGCGGACTAGGAACGAGCAGTACTTC
CAWSVPRTRNEQYF
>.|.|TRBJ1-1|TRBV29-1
TGCAGCGTTCAGACTAACCAAAACACTGAAGCTTTCTTT
CSVQTNQNTEAFF
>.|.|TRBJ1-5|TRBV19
TGTGCCAGTAGTCCCCGGGACATAGGCAATCAGCCCCAGCATTTT
CASSPRDIGNQPQHF
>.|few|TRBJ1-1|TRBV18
TGTGCCAGCTCACCAAACGTTCGGGTCACTGAAGCTTTCTTT
CASSPNVRVTEAFF
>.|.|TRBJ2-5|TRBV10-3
TGTGCCATCAGTGAAGGAGTTGGCGGCCAAGAGACCCAGTACTTC
CAISEGVGGQETQYF
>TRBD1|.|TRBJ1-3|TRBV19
TGTGCCAGTAGTCTCTCTAGGGGGCTCGGAAACACCATATATTTT
CASSLSRGLGNTIYF
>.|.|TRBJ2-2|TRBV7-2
TGTGCCAGCAGCTTATACGCCAGGACGAACACCGGGGAGCTGTTTTTT
CASSLYARTNTGELFF
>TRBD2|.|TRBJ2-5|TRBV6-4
TGTGCCAGCAGTGACCCGCAGCGGGGGGGAGAAGAGACCCAGTACTTC
CASSDPQRGGEETQYF
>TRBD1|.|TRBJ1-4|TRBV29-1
TGCAGCGTTCCCGGGACAGGGACTGAAAAACTGTTTTTT
CSVPGTGTEKLFF
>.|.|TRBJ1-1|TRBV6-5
TGTGCCAGCAGTTATATTGCAGGGCGCACTGAAGCTTTCTTT
CASSYIAGRTEAFF
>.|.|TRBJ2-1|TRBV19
TGTGCCAGTAGTATAGGGCCGTACAATGAGCAGTTCTTC
CASSIGPYNEQFF
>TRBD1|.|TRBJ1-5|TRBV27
TGTGCCAGCAGTTACAGGGGTGGCAATCAGCCCCAGCATTTT
CASSYRGGNQPQHF
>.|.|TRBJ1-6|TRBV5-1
TGCGCCAGCAGCTTGGAGAGCTCCTATAATTCACCCCTCCACTTT
CASSLESSYNSPLHF
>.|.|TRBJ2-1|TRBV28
TGTGCCAGCAGTCTGGCCTCGGACAGAATCTACAATGAGCAGTTCTTC
CASSLASDRIYNEQFF
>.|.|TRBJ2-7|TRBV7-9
TGTGCCAGCAGCTTAGAAAACTCCGAGCAGTACTTC
CASSLENSEQYF
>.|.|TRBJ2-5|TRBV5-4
TGTGCCAGCAGCTCCTGGGGGACTGGAGACCCCCAAGAGACCCAGTACTTC
CASSSWGTGDPQETQYF
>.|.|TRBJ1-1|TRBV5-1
TGCGCCAGCAGCTTCTGGGGACACCGGAGCACTGAAGCTTTCTTT
CASSFWGHRSTEAFF
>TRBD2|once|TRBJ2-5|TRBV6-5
TGTGCCAGCAGCACCCCCGAGCGGGGGTGGGAGACCCAGTACTTC
CASSTPERGWETQYF
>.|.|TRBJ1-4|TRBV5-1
TGCGCCAGCAGCTTGGAGGGGCCCCGAGCCGGCGAAAAACTGTTTTTT
CASSLEGPRAGEKLFF
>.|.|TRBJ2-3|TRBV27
TGTGCCACACCCCCCGGCGGGAGCACAGATACGCAGTATTTT
CATPPGGSTDTQYF
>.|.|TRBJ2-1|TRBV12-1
TGTGCCAGCAGCCCGTGGACTACAGAGCTTCTCGATGAGCAGTTCTTC
CASSPWTTELLDEQFF
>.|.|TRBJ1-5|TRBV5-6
TGTGCCAGCAGCTTGGGGCCTCAGCCCCAGCATTTT
CASSLGPQPQHF
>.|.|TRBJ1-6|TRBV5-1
TGCGCCAGCAGCTTCAGGTTTGGGGGGGGAAGGCTCGGATCACCCCTCCACTTT
CASSFRFGGGRLGSPLHF
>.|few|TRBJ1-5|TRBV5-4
TGTGCCAGCAGCTTCCAGGGTAATCAGCCCCAGCATTTT
CASSFQGNQPQHF
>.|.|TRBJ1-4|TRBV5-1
TGCGCCAGCAGCCCCACCCCGCAACGCGCACTTACAACTAATGAAAAACTGTTTTTT
CASSPTPQRALTTNEKLFF
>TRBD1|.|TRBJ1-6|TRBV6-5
TGTGCCAGCAGCGCGGACAGGGGTAATTCACCCCTCCACTTT
CASSADRGNSPLHF
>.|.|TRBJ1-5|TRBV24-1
TGTGCCACCAGTGATTTGAGGGGGACCTTCAATCAGCCCCAGCATTTT
CATSDLRGTFNQPQHF
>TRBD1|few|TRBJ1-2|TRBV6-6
TGTGCCAGCAGTTATCAGGGGGGTCCCAACTATGGCTACACCTTC
CASSYQGGPNYGYTF
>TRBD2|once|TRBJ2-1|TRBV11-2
TGTGCCAGCAGATCCCTAGCGGGGGGGTGGAATGAGCAGTTCTTC
CASRSLAGGWNEQFF
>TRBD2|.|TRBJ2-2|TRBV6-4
TGTGCCAGCAGTGGGGGGGGATCGAACACCGGGGAGCTGTTTTTT
CASSGGGSNTGELFF
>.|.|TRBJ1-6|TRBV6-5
TGTGCCAGCAATGCCAGGATAGACTCACCCCTCCACTTT
CASNARIDSPLHF
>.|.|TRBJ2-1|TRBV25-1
TGTGCCAGCAGTGGGGTAGGTACTAACAATGAGCAGTTCTTC
CASSGVGTNNEQFF
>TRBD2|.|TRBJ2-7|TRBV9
TGTGCCAGCAGCGTAGGTGGTAGCGGGGTCTACGAGCAGTACTTC
CASSVGGSGVYEQYF
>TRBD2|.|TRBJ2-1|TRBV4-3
TGCGCCAGCAGCTTCGGGGCTAGCGGGAGCCTAGACAATGAGCAGTTCTTC
CASSFGASGSLDNEQFF
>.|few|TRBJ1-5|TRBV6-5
TGTGCCAGCAGTTACGGTGAGGGGCCCCAGCATTTT
CASSYGEGPQHF
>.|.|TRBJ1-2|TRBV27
TGTGCCAGCAGTTTTGCGGGCTATGGCTACACCTTC
CASSFAGYGYTF
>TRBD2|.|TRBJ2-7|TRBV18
TGTGCCAGCTCACCGGCTAGCGGGTCCTACGAGCAGTACTTC
CASSPASGSYEQYF
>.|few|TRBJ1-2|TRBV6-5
TGTGCCAGCAGCCGGACACGGGAGGCTAACTATGGCTACACCTTC
CASSRTREANYGYTF
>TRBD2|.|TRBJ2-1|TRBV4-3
TGCGCCAGCAGCCAAGAGGGCGGGAGGCCCTATGAGCAGTTCTTC
CASSQEGGRPYEQFF
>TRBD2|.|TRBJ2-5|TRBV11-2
TGTGCCAGCAGCCGGGGGGTCCAAGAGACCCAGTACTTC
CASSRGVQETQYF
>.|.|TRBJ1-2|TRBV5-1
TGCGCCAGCAGCTTCTCTCCGTTAGGGACATTCAATGGCTACACCTTC
CASSFSPLGTFNGYTF
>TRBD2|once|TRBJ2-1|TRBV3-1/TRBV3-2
TGTGCCAGCAGCCAAGTTGCGGGAGGGTACAATGAGCAGTTCTTC
CASSQVAGGYNEQFF
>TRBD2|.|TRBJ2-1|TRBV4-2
TGTGCCAGCAGCCAAGAGGGGGGAGCGGGAGGGGATAATGAGCAGTTCTTC
CASSQEGGAGGDNEQFF
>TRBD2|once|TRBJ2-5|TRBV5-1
TGCGCCAGCAGCTTCGGACTAGTTGGTTCGCAAGAGACCCAGTACTTC
CASSFGLVGSQETQYF
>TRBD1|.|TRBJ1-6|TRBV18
TGTGCCAGCTCACCTCGGACAGGTTTGGATAATTCACCCCTCCACTTT
CASSPRTGLDNSPLHF
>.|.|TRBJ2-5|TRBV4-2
TGTGCCAGCAGCAACGCCCAGGGGGGACACTACCAAGAGACCCAGTACTTC
CASSNAQGGHYQETQYF
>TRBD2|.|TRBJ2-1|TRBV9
TGTGCCAGCAGCGCGACTAGCGGGAGGGGAAATGAGCAGTTCTTC
CASSATSGRGNEQFF
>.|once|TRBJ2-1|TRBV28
TGTGCCAGCAGTTTCCGCAGGGGAGAGCAGTTCTTC
CASSFRRGEQFF
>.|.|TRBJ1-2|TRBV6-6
TGTGCCAGCAGGAGAGAAGCTGGCTACACCTTC
CASRREAGYTF